This T cell receptor beta chain was captured in a study of T cell repertoires in cytomegalovirus infection. Study details: Evidence of both CMV infection and a matching HLA type came from public TCR beta signatures. Findings and limits, study-wide: HLA-C-restricted CMV clonotypes gave the most frequent clonotype in two of eight donors.

J lost 1 base, V lost 7 bases, and 8 bases had no gene match. This CDR3 comprises 15 residues. Each CDR3 protein gets one entry after TCRdb re-called the reads with MiXCR. The sample carries 700,000 to 850,000 distinct CDR3 sequences, 32% recorded once. This clonotype was seen more than once but under ten times. Its antigen is unidentified. The sequencing here drew on cultured CD8+ T cells from PBMCs, taken from culture after CMV antigen stimulation. V usage is TRBV12-3 or TRBV12-4 and J usage is TRBJ2-3; 7 bases align to TRBD2. This sequence originates from a human donor in good health (CMV status not recorded). Some clones in this sample may be carry-over from other donors' samples. CDR3 nucleotide sequence: TGTGCCAGCACCAAAACCCTAGCGGGCACAGATACGCAGTATTTT. As protein: CASTKTLAGTDTQYF.